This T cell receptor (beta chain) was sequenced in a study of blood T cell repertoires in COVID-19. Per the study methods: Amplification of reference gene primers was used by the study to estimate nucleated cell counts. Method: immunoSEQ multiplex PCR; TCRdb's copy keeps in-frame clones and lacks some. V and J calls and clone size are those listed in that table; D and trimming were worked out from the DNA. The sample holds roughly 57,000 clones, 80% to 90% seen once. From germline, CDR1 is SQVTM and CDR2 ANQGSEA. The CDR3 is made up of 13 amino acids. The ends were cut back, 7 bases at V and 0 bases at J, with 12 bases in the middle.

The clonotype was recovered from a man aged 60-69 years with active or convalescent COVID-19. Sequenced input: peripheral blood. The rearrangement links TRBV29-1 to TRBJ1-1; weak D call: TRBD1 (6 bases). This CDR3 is CSGRTDMNTEAFF. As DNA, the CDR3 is TGCAGCGGAAGGACAGATATGAACACTGAAGCTTTCTTT.